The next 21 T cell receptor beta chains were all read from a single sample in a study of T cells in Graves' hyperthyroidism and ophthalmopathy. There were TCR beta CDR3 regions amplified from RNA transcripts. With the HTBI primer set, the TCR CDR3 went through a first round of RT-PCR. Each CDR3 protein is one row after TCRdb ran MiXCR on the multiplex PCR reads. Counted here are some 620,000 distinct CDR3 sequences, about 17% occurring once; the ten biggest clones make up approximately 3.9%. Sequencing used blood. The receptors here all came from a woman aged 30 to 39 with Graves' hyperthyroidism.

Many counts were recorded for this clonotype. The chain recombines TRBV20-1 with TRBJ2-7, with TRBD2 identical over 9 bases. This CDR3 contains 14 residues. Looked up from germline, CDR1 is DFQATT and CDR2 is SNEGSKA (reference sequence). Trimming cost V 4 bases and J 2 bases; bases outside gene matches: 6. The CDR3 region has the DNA TGCAGTGCTATTAACGCGGGAGGGCCCTACGAGCAGTACTTC. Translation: CSAINAGGPYEQYF.

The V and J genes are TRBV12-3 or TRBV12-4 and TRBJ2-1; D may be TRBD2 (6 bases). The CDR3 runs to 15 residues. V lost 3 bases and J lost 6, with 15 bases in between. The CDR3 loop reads CASSFPRESRNEQFF. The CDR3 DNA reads TGTGCCAGCAGTTTCCCCCGGGAGAGTCGCAATGAGCAGTTCTTC.

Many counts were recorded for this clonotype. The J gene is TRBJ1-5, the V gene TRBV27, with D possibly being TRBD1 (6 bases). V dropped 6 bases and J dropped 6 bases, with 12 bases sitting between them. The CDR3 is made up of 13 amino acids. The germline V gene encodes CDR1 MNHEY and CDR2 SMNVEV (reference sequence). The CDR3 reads CASRLQGSQPQHF. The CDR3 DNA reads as TGTGCCAGCAGGCTACAGGGCTCTCAGCCCCAGCATTTT.

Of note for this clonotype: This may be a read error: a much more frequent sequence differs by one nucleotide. As DNA, the CDR3 is TGTGCCAGCAGCGCGACAGTAGCCTACAATGAGCAGTACTTC. Amino acids: CASSATVAYNEQYF. The chain recombines TRBV7-9 with TRBJ2-1; the D gene is possibly TRBD1 (5 bases). The J call is uncertain, as TRBJ2-7 better fits the DNA end. Looked up from germline, CDR1 is SEHNR and CDR2 is FQNEAQ (reference sequence). This CDR3 is 14 amino acids long.

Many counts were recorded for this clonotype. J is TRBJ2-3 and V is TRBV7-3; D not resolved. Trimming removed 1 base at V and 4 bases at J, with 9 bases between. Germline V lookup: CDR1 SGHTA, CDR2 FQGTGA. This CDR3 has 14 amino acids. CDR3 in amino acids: CASSLSRVADTQYF. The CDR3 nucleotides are TGTGCCAGCAGCTTAAGTAGGGTTGCAGATACGCAGTATTTT.

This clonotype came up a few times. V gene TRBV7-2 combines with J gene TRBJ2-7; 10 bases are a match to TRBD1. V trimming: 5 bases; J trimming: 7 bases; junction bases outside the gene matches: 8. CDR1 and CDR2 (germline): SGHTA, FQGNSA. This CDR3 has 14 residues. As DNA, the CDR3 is TGTGCCAGCAGCCTCTGGGACAGGGGCGGGGAGCAGTACTTC. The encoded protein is CASSLWDRGGEQYF.

The CDR3 reads CASSLLAGGPREQFF. The CDR3, as DNA: TGTGCCAGCAGCTTACTAGCGGGAGGGCCGAGGGAGCAGTTCTTC. The chain recombines TRBV7-9 with TRBJ2-1; TRBD2 matches 12 bases. With V trimmed by 2 bases and J by 10 bases, 6 bases remained unmatched. The CDR3 has 15 amino acids. CDR1 and CDR2 (germline): SEHNR, FQNEAQ (reference sequence).

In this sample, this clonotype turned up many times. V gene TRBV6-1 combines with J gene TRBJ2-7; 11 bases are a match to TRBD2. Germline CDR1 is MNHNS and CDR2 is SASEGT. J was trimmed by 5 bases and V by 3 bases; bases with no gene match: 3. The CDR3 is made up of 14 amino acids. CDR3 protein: CASSDTSGSHEQYF. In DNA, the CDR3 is TGTGCCAGCAGTGATACTAGCGGGAGCCACGAGCAGTACTTC.

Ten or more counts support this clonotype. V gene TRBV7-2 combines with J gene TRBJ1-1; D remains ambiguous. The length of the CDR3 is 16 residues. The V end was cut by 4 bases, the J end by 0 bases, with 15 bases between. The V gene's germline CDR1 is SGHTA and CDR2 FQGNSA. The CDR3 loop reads CASSSGWRLLNTEAFF. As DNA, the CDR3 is TGTGCCAGCAGCTCTGGATGGAGGCTATTGAACACTGAAGCTTTCTTT.

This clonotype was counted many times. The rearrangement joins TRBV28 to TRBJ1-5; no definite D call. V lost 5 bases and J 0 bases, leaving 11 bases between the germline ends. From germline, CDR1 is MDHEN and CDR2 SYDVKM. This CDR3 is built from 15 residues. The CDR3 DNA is TGTGCCAGCAGTCCCGGACGTTATAGCAATCAGCCCCAGCATTTT. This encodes CASSPGRYSNQPQHF.

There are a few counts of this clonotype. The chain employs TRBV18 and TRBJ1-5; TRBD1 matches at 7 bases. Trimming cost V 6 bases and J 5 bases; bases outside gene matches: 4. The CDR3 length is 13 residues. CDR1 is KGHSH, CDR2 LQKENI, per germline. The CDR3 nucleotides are TGTGCCAGCTCTCCTCAGGGGGATCAGCCCCAGCATTTT. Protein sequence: CASSPQGDQPQHF.

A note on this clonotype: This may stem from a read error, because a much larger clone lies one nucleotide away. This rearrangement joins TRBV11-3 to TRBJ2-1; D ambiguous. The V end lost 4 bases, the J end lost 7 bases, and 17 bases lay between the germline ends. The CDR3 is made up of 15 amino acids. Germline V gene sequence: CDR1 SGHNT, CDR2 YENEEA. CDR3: CASSSSALETNEQFF. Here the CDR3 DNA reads TGTGCCAGCAGCTCATCTGCCCTAGAAACAAATGAGCAGTTCTTC. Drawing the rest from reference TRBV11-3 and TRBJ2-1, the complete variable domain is EAGVVQSPRYKIIEKKQPVAFWCNPISGHNTLYWYLQNLGQGPELLIRYENEEAVDDSQLPKDRFSAERLKGVDSTLKIQPAELGDSAVYLCASSSSALETNEQFFGPGTRLTVL.

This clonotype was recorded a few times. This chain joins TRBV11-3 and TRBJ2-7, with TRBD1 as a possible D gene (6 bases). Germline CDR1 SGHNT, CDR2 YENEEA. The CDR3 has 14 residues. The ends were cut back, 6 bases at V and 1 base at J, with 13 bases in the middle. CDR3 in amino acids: CASREGVISYEQYF. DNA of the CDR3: TGTGCCAGCAGAGAGGGGGTCATTTCCTACGAGCAGTACTTC.

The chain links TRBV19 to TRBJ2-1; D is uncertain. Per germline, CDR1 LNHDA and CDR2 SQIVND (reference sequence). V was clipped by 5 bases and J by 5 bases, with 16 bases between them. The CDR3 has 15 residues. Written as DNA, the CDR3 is TGTGCCAGTAGTTGGGGAACAGAACCTAACAATGAGCAGTTCTTC. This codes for CASSWGTEPNNEQFF.

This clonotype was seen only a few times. The CDR3 DNA is TGCGCCAGCAGCTTGGTACGGCGGGACACAGATACGCAGTATTTT. Protein product: CASSLVRRDTDTQYF. The chain is built from TRBV5-1 and TRBJ2-3; TRBD2 is a possible D gene (6 bases). The V gene's germline CDR1 is SGHRS and CDR2 YFSETQ. CDR3 length: 15 amino acids. Between the trimmed V and J ends, which lost 0 bases and 2 bases, there was a span of 10 bases.

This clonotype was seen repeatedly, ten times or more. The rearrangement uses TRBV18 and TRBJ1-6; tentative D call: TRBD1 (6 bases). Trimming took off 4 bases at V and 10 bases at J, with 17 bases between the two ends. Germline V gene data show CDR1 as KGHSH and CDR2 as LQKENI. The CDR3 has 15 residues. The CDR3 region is CASSLSGGAGSPLHF. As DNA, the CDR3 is TGTGCCAGCTCACTCAGCGGGGGCGCGGGCTCACCCCTCCACTTT.

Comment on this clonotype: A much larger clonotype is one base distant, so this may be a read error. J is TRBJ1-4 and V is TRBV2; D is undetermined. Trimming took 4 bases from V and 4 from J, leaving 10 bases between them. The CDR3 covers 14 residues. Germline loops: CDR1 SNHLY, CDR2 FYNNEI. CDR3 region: CASSVTADNEKLFF. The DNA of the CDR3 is TGTGCCAGCAGTGTCACAGCCGATAATGAAAAACTGTTTTTT.

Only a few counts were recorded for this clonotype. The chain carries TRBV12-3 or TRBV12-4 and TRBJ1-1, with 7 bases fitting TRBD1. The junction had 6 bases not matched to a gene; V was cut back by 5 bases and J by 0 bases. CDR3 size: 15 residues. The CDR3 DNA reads TGTGCCAGCAGTCCAAGGGACAGAGTGAACACTGAAGCTTTCTTT. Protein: CASSPRDRVNTEAFF.

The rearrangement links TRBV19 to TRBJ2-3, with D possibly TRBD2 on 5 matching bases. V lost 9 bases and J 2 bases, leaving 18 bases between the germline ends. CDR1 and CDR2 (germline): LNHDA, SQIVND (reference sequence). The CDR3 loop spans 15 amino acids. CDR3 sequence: CASSPLDSLTDTQYF. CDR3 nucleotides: TGTGCCAGCAGTCCGCTGGACTCCCTCACAGATACGCAGTATTTT.

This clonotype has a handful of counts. The CDR3 is CASSLKAGGASNQPQHF. CDR3 nucleotide sequence: TGTGCCAGCAGCTTAAAGGCAGGGGGCGCAAGCAATCAGCCCCAGCATTTT. The chain joins TRBV7-9 to TRBJ1-5; 8 nucleotides align to TRBD1. CDR1 is SEHNR, CDR2 FQNEAQ, per germline (reference sequence). The ends lost 2 bases at V and 1 base at J; junction bases unmatched: 7. There are 17 residues in the CDR3.

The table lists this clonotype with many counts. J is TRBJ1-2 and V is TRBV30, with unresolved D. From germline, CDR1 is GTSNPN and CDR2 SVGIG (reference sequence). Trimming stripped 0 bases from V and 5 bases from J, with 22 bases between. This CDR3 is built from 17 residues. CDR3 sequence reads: CAWSVGITPDMGYGYTF. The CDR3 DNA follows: TGTGCCTGGAGTGTTGGGATTACTCCCGATATGGGATATGGCTACACCTTC.